Each of the 2 T cell receptor beta chains below was sequenced from the same sample in a study of blood T cell repertoires in COVID-19. Measured with immunoSEQ multiplex PCR; TCRdb has only the in-frame clones, and not every one. This sample has 220,000 or so clones, with about nine tenths found just once. Material: peripheral blood. The receptors were sampled from a man aged 55-75 years who had recovered from COVID-19.

This chain uses TRBV6-4 with TRBJ1-6, with D hard to call. The CDR3 is 13 amino acids. Trimming stripped 5 bases from V and 1 base from J, with 3 bases between. Germline values: CDR1 MRHNA, CDR2 SNTAGT. CDR3: CASSYSYNSPLHF. CDR3 in DNA: TGTGCCAGCAGTTATTCCTATAATTCACCCCTCCACTTT.

This clone showed up just a few times. The CDR3 region is CASSLVGSPNGGELFF. For the CDR3, the DNA is TGTGCCAGCAGCTTAGTTGGGAGTCCCAATGGCGGGGAGCTGTTTTTT. The chain joins TRBV7-3 to TRBJ2-2; tentatively, D is TRBD2 (5 bases). The CDR3 covers 16 residues. Germline V gene sequence: CDR1 SGHTA, CDR2 FQGTGA. Trimming cost V 2 bases and J 7 bases, with 17 bases left between them.